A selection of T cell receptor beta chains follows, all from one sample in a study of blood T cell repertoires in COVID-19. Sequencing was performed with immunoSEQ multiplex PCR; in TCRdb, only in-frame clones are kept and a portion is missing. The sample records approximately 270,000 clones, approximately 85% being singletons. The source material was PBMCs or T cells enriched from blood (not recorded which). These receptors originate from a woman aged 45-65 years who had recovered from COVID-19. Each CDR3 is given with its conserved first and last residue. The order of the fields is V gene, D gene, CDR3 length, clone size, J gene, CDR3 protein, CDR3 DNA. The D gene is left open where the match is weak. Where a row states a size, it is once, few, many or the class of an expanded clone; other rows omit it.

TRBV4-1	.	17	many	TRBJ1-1	CASSQATPSRDNTEAFF	TGCGCCAGCAGCCAAGCAACCCCGAGCAGGGATAACACTGAAGCTTTCTTT
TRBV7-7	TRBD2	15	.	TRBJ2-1	CASSPGTSLVDEQFF	TGTGCTAGCAGCCCCGGGACTAGCCTGGTCGATGAGCAGTTCTTC
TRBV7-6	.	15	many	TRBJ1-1	CASSAYQGQNTEAFF	TGTGCCAGCAGCGCCTATCAGGGGCAGAACACTGAAGCTTTCTTT
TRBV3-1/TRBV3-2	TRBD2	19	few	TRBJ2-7	CASSPRLAGGPPPAPGGYF	TGTGCCAGCAGCCCCCGACTAGCGGGAGGTCCCCCACCGGCGCCCGGGGGGTACTTC
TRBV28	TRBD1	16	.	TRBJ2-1	CASKQRQGGTYNEQFF	TGTGCCAGCAAACAACGACAGGGTGGGACCTACAATGAGCAGTTCTTC
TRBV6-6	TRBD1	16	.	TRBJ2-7	CASSYPRDRENYEQYF	TGTGCCAGCAGTTACCCTAGGGACAGGGAGAACTACGAGCAGTACTTC
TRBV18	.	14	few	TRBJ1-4	CASSPRAGKEKLFF	TGTGCCAGCTCACCAAGGGCAGGGAAGGAGAAACTGTTTTTT
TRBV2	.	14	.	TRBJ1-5	CASSWSWGNQPQHF	TGTGCCAGCAGTTGGAGTTGGGGCAATCAGCCCCAGCATTTT
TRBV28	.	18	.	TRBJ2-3	CASSSPRAQAGLTDTQYF	TGTGCCAGCAGCTCCCCCCGGGCCCAAGCGGGTTTGACAGATACGCAGTATTTT
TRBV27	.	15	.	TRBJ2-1	CASSLSERAYNEQFF	TGTGCCAGCAGTTTAAGTGAGCGAGCCTACAATGAGCAGTTCTTC
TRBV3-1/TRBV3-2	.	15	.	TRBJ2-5	CASSQGIGSIWTQYF	TGTGCCAGCAGCCAAGGAATCGGGTCAATATGGACCCAGTACTTC
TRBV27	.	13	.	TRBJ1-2	CASRGLINYGYTF	TGTGCCAGCAGGGGCCTTATAAACTATGGCTACACCTTC
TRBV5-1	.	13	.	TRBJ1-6	CASRDINNSPLHF	TGCGCCAGCAGGGACATCAATAATTCACCCCTCCACTTT
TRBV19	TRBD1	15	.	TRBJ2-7	CASSWGQGGPYEQYF	TGTGCCAGTAGTTGGGGACAGGGGGGTCCGTACGAGCAGTACTTC
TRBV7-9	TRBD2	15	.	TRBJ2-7	CASSFSREVTYEQYF	TGTGCCAGCAGCTTTTCGCGGGAGGTCACCTACGAGCAGTACTTC
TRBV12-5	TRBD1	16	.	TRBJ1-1	CASGRPGTGMNTEAFF	TGTGCTAGTGGTCGTCCCGGGACAGGTATGAACACTGAAGCTTTCTTT
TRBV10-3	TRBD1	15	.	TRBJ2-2	CAIRRGQGDLGELFF	TGTGCCATCAGGAGGGGACAGGGGGATCTCGGGGAGCTGTTTTTT
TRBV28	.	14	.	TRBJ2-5	CASSSSAMMETQYF	TGTGCCAGCAGTTCTAGCGCAATGATGGAGACCCAGTACTTC
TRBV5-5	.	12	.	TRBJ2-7	CASSFGFGEQYF	TGTGCCAGCAGCTTCGGGTTCGGGGAGCAGTACTTC
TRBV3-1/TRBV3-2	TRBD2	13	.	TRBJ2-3	CASSPGLAGVRYF	TGTGCCAGCAGCCCCGGACTAGCGGGAGTAAGGTATTTT
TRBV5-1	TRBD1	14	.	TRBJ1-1	CASSRGVPGGEAFF	TGCGCCAGCAGCCGAGGGGTCCCAGGGGGTGAAGCTTTCTTT
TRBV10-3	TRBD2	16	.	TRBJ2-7	CAISEGLAGVSHEQYF	TGTGCCATCAGTGAGGGACTAGCGGGAGTATCCCACGAGCAGTACTTC
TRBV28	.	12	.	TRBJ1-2	CASSLLEAGYTF	TGTGCCAGCAGCTTACTCGAGGCTGGCTACACCTTC
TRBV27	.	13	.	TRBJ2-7	CASSLSAGYEQYF	TGTGCCAGCAGTTTATCAGCAGGGTACGAGCAGTACTTC
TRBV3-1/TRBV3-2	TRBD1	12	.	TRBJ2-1	CASSQYRGEQFF	TGTGCCAGCAGCCAATACAGGGGTGAGCAGTTCTTC
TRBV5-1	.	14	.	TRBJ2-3	CASSLERATDTQYF	TGCGCCAGCAGCTTGGAGAGGGCCACAGATACGCAGTATTTT
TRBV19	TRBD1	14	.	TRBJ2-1	CASSRQGVVNEQFF	TGTGCCAGTAGTCGGCAGGGGGTGGTGAATGAGCAGTTCTTC
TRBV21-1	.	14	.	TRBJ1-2	CASLSYQGSYGYTF	TGTGCCAGCCTCTCCTACCAGGGGTCGTATGGCTACACCTTC
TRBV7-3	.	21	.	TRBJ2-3	CASSLVPPQALSLSSTDTQYF	TGTGCCAGCAGCTTAGTACCACCCCAGGCATTGAGTTTATCTAGCACAGATACGCAGTATTTT
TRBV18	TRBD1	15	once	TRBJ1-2	CASSPSGTGGYGYTF	TGTGCCAGCTCACCATCCGGGACAGGAGGGTATGGCTACACCTTC
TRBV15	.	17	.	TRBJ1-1	CATSRDLTGVKNTEAFF	TGTGCCACCAGCAGAGACTTGACAGGAGTAAAGAACACTGAAGCTTTCTTT
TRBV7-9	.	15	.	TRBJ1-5	CASSLDVNSNQPQHF	TGTGCCAGCAGCTTAGATGTCAATAGCAATCAGCCCCAGCATTTT
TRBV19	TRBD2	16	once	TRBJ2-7	CASSYGLAGASYEQYF	TGTGCCAGTTCCTACGGACTAGCGGGAGCGTCCTACGAGCAGTACTTC
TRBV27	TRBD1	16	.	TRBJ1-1	CASSPRQGGKNTEAFF	TGTGCCAGCAGTCCGCGACAGGGGGGGAAGAACACTGAAGCTTTCTTT
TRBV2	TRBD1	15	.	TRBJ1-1	CASKTSDRANTEAFF	TGTGCCAGCAAAACCAGTGACAGGGCTAACACTGAAGCTTTCTTT
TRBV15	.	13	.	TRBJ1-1	CATTGGGTTEAFF	TGTGCCACCACCGGGGGAGGGACCACTGAAGCTTTCTTT
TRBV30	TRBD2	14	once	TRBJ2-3	CALGWTSGRDTQYF	TGTGCCCTAGGTTGGACTAGCGGCCGAGATACGCAGTATTTT
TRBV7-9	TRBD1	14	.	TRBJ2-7	CASSQWDRVDEQYF	TGTGCCAGCAGCCAGTGGGACAGGGTGGACGAGCAGTACTTC
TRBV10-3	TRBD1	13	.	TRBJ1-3	CAISQHLGQGADF	TGTGCCATCAGTCAACACCTCGGACAGGGCGCGGATTTT
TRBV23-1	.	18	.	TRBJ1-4	CASSHPRCRGSQREKLFF	TGCGCCAGCAGTCACCCCCGGTGCAGGGGCTCACAGCGGGAAAAACTGTTTTTT
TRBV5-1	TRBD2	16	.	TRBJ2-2	CASTLGLAVNTGELFF	TGCGCCAGCACCTTGGGACTAGCGGTGAACACCGGGGAGCTGTTTTTT
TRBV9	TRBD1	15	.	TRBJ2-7	CASSVGTGEWGEQYF	TGTGCCAGCAGCGTGGGGACAGGCGAGTGGGGTGAGCAGTACTTC
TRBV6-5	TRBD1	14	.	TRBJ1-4	CASSLDRGDEKLFF	TGTGCCAGCAGTCTCGACAGGGGAGATGAAAAACTGTTTTTT
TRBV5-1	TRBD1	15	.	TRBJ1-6	CASSPRTGGDSPLHF	TGCGCCAGCAGCCCACGGACAGGGGGGGATTCACCCCTCCACTTT
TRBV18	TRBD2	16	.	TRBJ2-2	CASSRGLAGAIGELFF	TGTGCCAGCTCACGCGGACTAGCGGGAGCCATCGGGGAGCTGTTTTTT
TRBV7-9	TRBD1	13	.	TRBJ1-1	CASEGDRGTEAFF	TGTGCCAGTGAAGGGGACAGGGGCACTGAAGCTTTCTTT